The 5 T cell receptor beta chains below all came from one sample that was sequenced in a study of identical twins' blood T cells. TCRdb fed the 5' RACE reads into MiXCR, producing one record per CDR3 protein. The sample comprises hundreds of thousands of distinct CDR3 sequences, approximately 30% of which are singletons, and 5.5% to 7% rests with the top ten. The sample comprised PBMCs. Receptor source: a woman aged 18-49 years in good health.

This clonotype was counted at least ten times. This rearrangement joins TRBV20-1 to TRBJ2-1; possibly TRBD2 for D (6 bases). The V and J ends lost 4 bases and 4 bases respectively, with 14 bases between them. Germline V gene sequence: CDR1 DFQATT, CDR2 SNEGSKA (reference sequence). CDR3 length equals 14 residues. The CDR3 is CSATEEAGYNEQFF. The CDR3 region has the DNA TGCAGTGCTACCGAGGAGGCGGGGTACAATGAGCAGTTCTTC.

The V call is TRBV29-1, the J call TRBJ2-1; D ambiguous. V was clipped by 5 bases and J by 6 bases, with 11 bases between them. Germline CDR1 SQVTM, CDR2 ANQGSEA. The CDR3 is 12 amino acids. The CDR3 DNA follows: TGCAGCGTTCCGGTAGGTCTCAATGAGCAGTTCTTC. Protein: CSVPVGLNEQFF.

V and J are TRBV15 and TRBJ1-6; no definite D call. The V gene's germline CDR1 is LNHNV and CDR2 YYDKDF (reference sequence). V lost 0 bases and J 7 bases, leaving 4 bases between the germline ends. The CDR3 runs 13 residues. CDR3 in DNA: TGTGCCACCAGCAGAGATGAGAATTCACCCCTCCACTTT. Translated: CATSRDENSPLHF.

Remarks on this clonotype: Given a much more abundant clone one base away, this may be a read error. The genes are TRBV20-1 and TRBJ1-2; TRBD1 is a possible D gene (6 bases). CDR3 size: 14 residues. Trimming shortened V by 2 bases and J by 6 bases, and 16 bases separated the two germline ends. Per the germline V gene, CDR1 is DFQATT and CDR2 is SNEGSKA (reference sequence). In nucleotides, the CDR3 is TGCAGTGCTAGACGGGGGCCTGAGAATAATGGCTACACCTTC. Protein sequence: CSARRGPENNGYTF.

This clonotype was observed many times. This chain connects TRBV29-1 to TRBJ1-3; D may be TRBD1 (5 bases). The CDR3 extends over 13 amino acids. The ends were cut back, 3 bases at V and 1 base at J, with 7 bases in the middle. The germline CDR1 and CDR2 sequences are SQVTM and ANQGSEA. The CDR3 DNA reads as TGCAGCGTTGAGGGACCGTCTGGAAACACCATATATTTT. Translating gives CSVEGPSGNTIYF. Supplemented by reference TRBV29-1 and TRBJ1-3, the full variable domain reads SAVISQKPSRDICQRGTSLTIQCQVDSQVTMMFWYRQQPGQSLTLIATANQGSEATYESGFVIDKFPISRPNLTFSTLTVSNMSPEDSSIYLCSVEGPSGNTIYFGEGSWLTVV.